This TCR beta chain was sequenced for a study of T cell responses to AZD1222 COVID-19 vaccine. In this sample, this clone turned up once. Its specificity is not known. The repertoire was sequenced with immunoSEQ multiplex PCR; TCRdb's copy has only in-frame clones and lacks some. This table holds 150,000 or so clones, approximately 91% found once. The germline gives CDR1 SGHVS, CDR2 FQNEAQ. CDR3 length: 18 amino acids. The V and J ends lost 4 bases and 0 bases, in that order; junction bases with no gene match: 3. Study-level points and caveats: Increased Spike-specific TCR breadth and depth were observed after two AZD1222 doses. It was only six AZD1222 recipients who were seropositive at baseline.

The source of this sequence is an adult who had recovered from COVID-19. The sequencing used peripheral blood, collected after recovery from COVID-19. This chain links TRBV7-8 with TRBJ2-6; 13 positions agree with TRBD2. DNA for the CDR3: TGTGCCAGCAGCTGGGGACTAGCGGGGAGCTCTGGGGCCAACGTCCTGACTTTC. It translates to CASSWGLAGSSGANVLTF.